This TCR beta chain appears in the sequencing data of a study of neurological immune-mediated disorders. This CDR3 contains 15 residues. Trimming cost V 6 bases and J 0 bases; bases outside gene matches: 7. Germline CDR1 MNHEY, CDR2 SMNVEV (reference sequence). The cDNA was generated by 5'RACE with 10-nucleotide random UMIs. TCRdb passed the 5' RACE reads through MiXCR, listing each CDR3 protein once. This sample carries 66,000 or so distinct CDR3 sequences, 3% to 4% of them seen once, and the ten largest clones take about 4%. This clonotype was seen a handful of times. Its antigen is unknown. Study observations and caveats: On phylogenetic grouping, the repertoires of 18 of 34 multiple sclerosis patients fell within one related-CDR3 cluster, constituting a possible signature.

The TCR was taken from a man aged 35 to 55 with multiple sclerosis. This sequence joins TRBV27 and TRBJ1-2; 7 nucleotides agree with TRBD1. Sequencing input: PBMCs. The CDR3 DNA reads TGTGCCAGCAGGGGATGGGGGACAGCTAACTATGGCTACACCTTC. This codes for CASRGWGTANYGYTF.